Shown below are 9 T cell receptor beta chains from a single sample sequenced in a study of blood T cells in healthy people across ages. The second PCR ran roughly 6 to 12 cycles with a sample-barcoded 5' primer and J-beta primers. TCRdb independently ran MiXCR on the 5' RACE reads; one entry per CDR3 protein. The sample lists under 800,000 distinct CDR3 sequences; about 21% were seen once. Sequencing was done on a sample of blood. These receptors were collected from a man in his 70s in good health.

This sequence joins TRBV7-2 and TRBJ2-5, with TRBD2 matching 10 bases. Near its end, the DNA agrees better with TRBJ2-1, so the J call may be wrong. Germline CDR1 reads SGHTA; CDR2 reads FQGNSA. The CDR3 is 15 residues long. The CDR3 region has the DNA TGTGCCAGCAGCCGAACTAGCGGGATAGGAGATGAGCAGTTCTTC. Translated, it gives CASSRTSGIGDEQFF.

CDR3 DNA sequence: TGTGCCACATCCGGAGGAATTTCCGGGGAGCTGTTTTTT. Protein sequence: CATSGGISGELFF. This rearrangement joins TRBV12-3 or TRBV12-4 to TRBJ2-2; tentatively, D is TRBD2 (5 bases). V was shortened by 10 bases and J by 6 bases, with 15 bases between the two germline ends. The CDR3 spans 13 residues.

This clonotype appeared many times. The chain links TRBV27 to TRBJ2-6, with D unresolved. V was trimmed by 5 bases and J by 4 bases, leaving 6 bases between them. Germline CDR1 is MNHEY and CDR2 is SMNVEV (reference sequence). The CDR3 is 13 amino acids. CDR3: CASSRTGANVLTF. The DNA for the CDR3 is TGTGCCAGCAGTCGAACCGGGGCCAACGTCCTGACTTTC.

This clonotype was found a few times. The chain combines TRBV5-1 with TRBJ2-1; TRBD2 agrees at 13 bases. CDR3 length: 16 amino acids. The V segment lost 0 bases and the J segment 7 bases; nucleotides outside the gene matches: 4. Germline assignment: CDR1 SGHRS and CDR2 YFSETQ. Written as DNA, the CDR3 is TGCGCCAGCAGCTTGGAAGGGACTAGCGGGAATAATGAGCAGTTCTTC. It codes for CASSLEGTSGNNEQFF. Complete variable domain (other parts from reference TRBV5-1 and TRBJ2-1): KAGVTQTPRYLIKTRGQQVTLSCSPISGHRSVSWYQQTPGQGLQFLFEYFSETQRNKGNFPGRFSGRQFSNSRSEMNVSTLELGDSALYLCASSLEGTSGNNEQFFGPGTRLTVL.

The chain combines TRBV27 with TRBJ2-5, with D possibly being TRBD1 or TRBD2 (5 bases each). The J call may be wrong; the DNA end is better matched by TRBJ2-7. The CDR3 is made up of 15 amino acids. Germline CDR1 and CDR2: MNHEY and SMNVEV (reference sequence). In DNA, the CDR3 is TGTGCCAGCAGTTTATACTCGGGGACCCTCTACGAGCAGTACTTC. It translates to CASSLYSGTLYEQYF.

With respect to this clonotype: The junction does not match germline at one end; this may be a read error. The DNA of the CDR3 is TGCAGCGTTGAACGGTGGACCTCTAACCTCTATAGCTACACCTTC. It codes for CSVERWTSNLYSYTF. The V call is TRBV29-1, the J call TRBJ1-2, with D unclear. CDR1 is SQVTM, CDR2 ANQGSEA, per germline. The CDR3 runs to 15 residues. Combining the CDR3 with reference TRBV29-1 and TRBJ1-2 gives the whole variable domain SAVISQKPSRDICQRGTSLTIQCQVDSQVTMMFWYRQQPGQSLTLIATANQGSEATYESGFVIDKFPISRPNLTFSTLTVSNMSPEDSSIYLCSVERWTSNLYSYTFGSGTRLTVV.

This clonotype has only one observation. A single base separates this from a much larger clone, so it may be a read error. This chain links TRBV29-1 with TRBJ1-4; D unclear. The CDR3 is made up of 12 amino acids. Germline V CDR1 and CDR2: SQVTM, ANQGSEA. For the CDR3, the DNA is TGCAGCGTTGGCAGGCCTAATGGAAAACTGTTTTTT. As protein: CSVGRPNGKLFF. Filled out from reference TRBV29-1 and TRBJ1-4, the complete variable domain reads SAVISQKPSRDICQRGTSLTIQCQVDSQVTMMFWYRQQPGQSLTLIATANQGSEATYESGFVIDKFPISRPNLTFSTLTVSNMSPEDSSIYLCSVGRPNGKLFFGSGTQLSVL.

The chain is built from TRBV14 and TRBJ2-3, with TRBD1 as a possible D gene (7 bases). Trimming cost V 8 bases and J 9 bases, with 18 bases left between them. CDR1 and CDR2 from the germline V gene are SGHDN and FVKESK. The CDR3 covers 13 residues. The CDR3 loop is CASGGQHGGTQYF. The CDR3 nucleotides read TGTGCCAGCGGGGGACAGCACGGAGGGACGCAGTATTTT.

This rearrangement joins TRBV7-2 to TRBJ2-6; no clear D. This CDR3 has 17 amino acids. Germline CDR1 SGHTA, CDR2 FQGNSA. V lost 0 bases, J lost 0 bases, and 9 bases lay in between. CDR3 sequence reads: CASSLAVGNSGANVLTF. Written as DNA, the CDR3 is TGTGCCAGCAGCTTAGCGGTAGGGAACTCTGGGGCCAACGTCCTGACTTTC.